These 31 T cell receptor beta chains were sequenced from one sample in a study of T-cell reconstitution after alpha-beta-depleted transplantation in children (dated by TCRdb to the mid-2010s). The treatment or condition label for this specimen denotes: allogeneic hematopoietic cell transplantation with graft depleted of TCRalphabeta T cells and CD19 B cells. Receptors were amplified or captured by PCR. The instrument was an Illumina HiSeq 2500. TCR libraries were prepared with molecular barcoding, using unique molecular identifiers to normalize TCRbeta repertoire quantification. Using fastp trimming at Q25 and MiXCR clonotype assembly, TCRdb reanalyzed the public sequencing data and kept in-frame beta chains. When rows share a CDR3 protein, they turn into one entry using the most common DNA and genes. In all, the sample holds fewer than 550,000 distinct CDR3 sequences, and about 16% of those were seen once. In total, the top ten clones hold 29% of the sample.

This sample comprised PBMCs, mostly from graft donor cells, obtained 360 days after TCRalphabeta/CD19-depleted stem cell transplant. These receptors were taken from a boy under two years old who had a stem cell transplant for Wiskott-Aldrich syndrome, so the T cells may come from the graft donor.

V usage is TRBV10-2 and J usage is TRBJ2-5; 15 positions agree with TRBD2. Germline V CDR1 and CDR2: WSHSY, SAAADI. The CDR3 sequence is 20 residues long. V lost 3 bases and J lost 1; bases outside the gene matches: 12. CDR3 nucleotides: TGCGCCAGCAGTGAATGGGGACCGGGACTAGCGGGGGGTAGCCAAGAGACCCAGTACTTC. It codes for CASSEWGPGLAGGSQETQYF.

The gene calls are TRBV12-3 or TRBV12-4 and TRBJ1-5; unclear D gene. The V end was cut by 3 bases, the J end by 5 bases, with 11 bases between. There are 14 residues in the CDR3. CDR3 in amino acids: CASSFSYHDQPQHF. The DNA for the CDR3 is TGTGCCAGCAGTTTTTCGTATCATGATCAGCCCCAGCATTTT.

This rearrangement joins TRBV4-1 to TRBJ2-7; D unclear. Germline CDR1 and CDR2: MGHRA and YSYEKL. V shed 1 base and J shed 4 bases, with 14 bases lying between them. The length of the CDR3 is 15 residues. The CDR3 region is CASSQVAGTPYEQYF. DNA of the CDR3: TGCGCCAGCAGCCAAGTGGCAGGAACCCCATACGAGCAGTACTTC.

This clonotype was detected ten times or more. V and J are TRBV6-5 and TRBJ2-3, with D uncertain. Germline lookup yields CDR1 MNHEY and CDR2 SVGAGI. The CDR3 is made up of 11 amino acids. The V end lost 7 bases, the J end lost 1 base, and 3 bases lay between the germline ends. CDR3 DNA: TGTGCCAGCAAAGGCACAGATACGCAGTATTTT. As protein: CASKGTDTQYF.

This clonotype was seen a handful of times. The rearrangement joins TRBV9 to TRBJ2-3; 9 nucleotides align to TRBD2. Germline lookup yields CDR1 SGDLS and CDR2 YYNGEE. Trimming took 1 base from V and 0 from J; bases not matched to a gene: 9. The length of the CDR3 is 18 residues. Written as DNA, the CDR3 is TGTGCCAGCAGCGTAAGGGGACTAGCATACACTAGCACAGATACGCAGTATTTT. As protein: CASSVRGLAYTSTDTQYF. The full variable domain, its missing parts supplied by reference TRBV9 and TRBJ2-3, is DSGVTQTPKHLITATGQRVTLRCSPRSGDLSVYWYQQSLDQGLQFLIQYYNGEERAKGNILERFSAQQFPDLHSELNLSSLELGDSALYFCASSVRGLAYTSTDTQYFGPGTRLTVL.

The sample holds a few counts of this clonotype. The chain recombines TRBV5-1 with TRBJ2-7, with 15 bases aligning to TRBD2. The CDR3 has 16 amino acids. V lost 5 bases, J lost 7 bases, and 10 bases stayed unmatched. Germline-derived CDR1 and CDR2 are SGHRS and YFSETQ. The CDR3 sequence is CASSSTPGLAGGEQYF. The DNA for the CDR3 is TGCGCCAGCAGTTCAACCCCAGGACTAGCGGGAGGGGAGCAGTACTTC.

The CDR3 here is CSVAQGLIGTGGEQYF. In DNA form, the CDR3 reads TGCAGCGTTGCCCAGGGCTTGATCGGGACAGGGGGCGAGCAGTACTTC. The chain recombines TRBV29-1 with TRBJ2-7; 11 positions agree with TRBD1. Germline V lookup: CDR1 SQVTM, CDR2 ANQGSEA. This CDR3 spans 16 amino acids. Trimming removed 4 bases from V and 6 bases from J; junction bases left unmatched: 14.

The chain is built from TRBV24-1 and TRBJ2-7; the D gene is possibly TRBD2 (6 bases). The CDR3 has 15 residues. The germline gives CDR1 KGHDR, CDR2 SFDVKD. Trimming removed 3 bases from V and 1 base from J, with 12 bases in between. CDR3 residues: CATSDPRDFSYEQYF. The CDR3 nucleotides are TGTGCCACCAGTGATCCCCGGGACTTTTCCTACGAGCAGTACTTC.

The J gene is TRBJ1-1, the V gene TRBV6-5; TRBD1 matches 7 bases. The CDR3 length is 17 residues. Germline V lookup: CDR1 MNHEY, CDR2 SVGAGI. V lost 0 bases and J lost 1; bases outside the gene matches: 8. CDR3 loop: CASSYSGGGVGNTEAFF. The CDR3, as DNA: TGTGCCAGCAGTTACTCGGGAGGGGGCGTCGGGAACACTGAAGCTTTCTTT.

The CDR3 is CASSVDGTSATYEQYF. The DNA of the CDR3 is TGTGCCAGCAGCGTAGACGGGACTAGCGCAACCTACGAGCAGTACTTC. The chain uses TRBV9 and TRBJ2-7, with 10 bases fitting TRBD2. CDR3 length: 16 residues. Germline CDR1 reads SGDLS; CDR2 reads YYNGEE. V lost 0 bases to trimming and J lost 2 bases; unmatched junction nucleotides: 5.

The chain recombines TRBV28 with TRBJ2-5; 7 nucleotides line up with TRBD1. This CDR3 comprises 15 residues. V shed 5 bases and J 5 bases; nucleotides not matched to a gene: 11. The germline CDR1 and CDR2 sequences are MDHEN and SYDVKM. CDR3 protein: CASSSAQGWGETQYF. The CDR3 nucleotides are TGTGCCAGCAGTAGCGCACAGGGGTGGGGGGAGACCCAGTACTTC.

The chain links TRBV20-1 to TRBJ2-2; D is undetermined. The V gene's germline CDR1 is DFQATT and CDR2 SNEGSKA (reference sequence). Trimming pared 1 base from V and 2 bases from J, leaving 11 bases between. The CDR3 sequence is 15 residues long. CDR3 DNA: TGCAGTGCTAGAGCCCGTCTGGGTAACACCGGGGAGCTGTTTTTT. Translating it yields CSARARLGNTGELFF.

The chain links TRBV27 to TRBJ1-2, with D tentatively TRBD1 (6 bases). This CDR3 spans 13 amino acids. The germline gives CDR1 MNHEY, CDR2 SMNVEV (reference sequence). Trimming stripped 6 bases from V and 5 bases from J, with 13 bases between. The CDR3 nucleotides read TGTGCCAGCAGCCAGACAGGCCTTTATGGCTACACCTTC. Its protein product is CASSQTGLYGYTF.

The genes are TRBV5-5 and TRBJ2-7, with TRBD1 identical over 9 bases. The germline CDR1 and CDR2 sequences are SGHKS and YYEKEE (reference sequence). The V and J ends lost 4 bases and 3 bases, in that order; junction bases with no gene match: 11. This CDR3 is 16 amino acids long. CDR3 sequence (DNA): TGTGCCAGCAGCCTCCGGGACAGGGTAATAGGCTACGAGCAGTACTTC. It codes for CASSLRDRVIGYEQYF.

V usage is TRBV18 and J usage is TRBJ2-1, with 10 bases fitting TRBD2. The germline V gene has CDR1 KGHSH and CDR2 LQKENI. V was clipped by 2 bases and J by 2 bases; unmatched bases: 3. The CDR3 has 16 residues. CDR3 bases: TGTGCCAGCTCACCAGGGACTAGCGTAACCTACAATGAGCAGTTCTTC. Protein product: CASSPGTSVTYNEQFF. The whole variable domain, filled in from reference TRBV18 and TRBJ2-1, reads NAGVMQNPRHLVRRRGQEARLRCSPMKGHSHVYWYRQLPEEGLKFMVYLQKENIIDESGMPKERFSAEFPKEGPSILRIQQVVRGDSAAYFCASSPGTSVTYNEQFFGPGTRLTVL.

The rearrangement links TRBV7-9 to TRBJ2-3, with D possibly being TRBD2 (6 bases). Germline V gene data show CDR1 as SEHNR and CDR2 as FQNEAQ (reference sequence). V was clipped by 2 bases and J by 2 bases, with 14 bases between them. CDR3 length equals 16 residues. CDR3 amino acids: CASSLPTGLPTDTQYF. The DNA for the CDR3 is TGTGCCAGCAGCTTACCAACGGGACTCCCCACAGATACGCAGTATTTT.

This clonotype was seen a few times. V and J are TRBV29-1 and TRBJ1-4; possible D gene TRBD1, 6 bases. In germline, CDR1 is SQVTM, CDR2 ANQGSEA. The V end was cut by 5 bases, the J end by 0 bases, with 13 bases between. The CDR3 runs to 15 residues. The DNA for the CDR3 is TGCAGCGTTCTGGACAGCCTCGCAACTAATGAAAAACTGTTTTTT. Amino acids: CSVLDSLATNEKLFF.

Remarks on this clonotype: This CDR3 is missing its conserved last phenylalanine or tryptophan, likely due to a read error. The rearrangement links TRBV7-6 to TRBJ2-2, with 7 bases fitting TRBD1. From germline, CDR1 is SGHVS and CDR2 FNYEAQ. V lost 1 base and J lost 6; bases outside the gene matches: 5. The CDR3 totals 15 residues. The CDR3 protein is CASSLGTGAAGELFS. For the CDR3, the DNA is TGTGCCAGCAGCTTAGGCACAGGGGCTGCCGGGGAGCTGTTTTCT.

The rearrangement uses TRBV7-8 and TRBJ2-7, with D hard to call. Per germline, CDR1 SGHVS and CDR2 FQNEAQ. This CDR3 is 15 amino acids long. Trimming took 0 bases from V and 0 from J, leaving 9 bases between them. The chain's CDR3 is CASSLAPQNSYEQYF. CDR3 sequence (DNA): TGTGCCAGCAGCTTAGCGCCACAGAACTCCTACGAGCAGTACTTC.

This clonotype was observed a handful of times. CDR3 region: CASRGLAEKSEQFF. The CDR3 DNA is TGTGCCAGCAGGGGACTAGCGGAAAAGAGTGAGCAGTTCTTC. The V gene is TRBV6-2 or TRBV6-3, the J gene TRBJ2-1, with 11 bases lining up with TRBD2. Germline V gene lookup returns CDR1 MNHEY and CDR2 SVGEGT. The CDR3 has 14 amino acids. The junction had 7 bases not matched to a gene; V was cut back by 6 bases and J by 9 bases.

This clonotype occurred a few times. The chain is built from TRBV5-1 and TRBJ1-2; 10 bases are a match to TRBD1. The germline V gene has CDR1 SGHRS and CDR2 YFSETQ. CDR3 size: 13 residues. V lost 4 bases and J lost 4; bases outside the gene matches: 1. The CDR3: CASSRDRGYGYTF. DNA for the CDR3: TGCGCCAGCAGCCGGGACAGGGGCTATGGCTACACCTTC.

The genes are TRBV18 and TRBJ2-2; D unclear. Germline V gene lookup returns CDR1 KGHSH and CDR2 LQKENI. Trimming stripped 5 bases from V and 5 bases from J, with 15 bases between. The CDR3 has 15 amino acids. CDR3 sequence (DNA): TGTGCCAGCTCATCCTCCGGGCCCCAGACCGGGGAGCTGTTTTTT. Translation: CASSSSGPQTGELFF.

This chain joins TRBV19 and TRBJ1-1, with a possible D match to TRBD1 (6 bases). Trimming pared 2 bases from V and 3 bases from J, leaving 16 bases between. Germline CDR1 reads LNHDA; CDR2 reads SQIVND (reference sequence). The CDR3 has 16 residues. The CDR3 sequence: CASSIRQVTGYTEAFF. DNA for the CDR3: TGTGCCAGTAGTATAAGACAGGTCACGGGCTACACTGAAGCTTTCTTT.

The chain joins TRBV24-1 to TRBJ2-1; possible D gene TRBD1, 6 bases. Germline V gene lookup returns CDR1 KGHDR and CDR2 SFDVKD. Trimming took off 4 bases at V and 0 bases at J, with 9 bases between the two ends. The CDR3 is made up of 15 amino acids. Here the CDR3 reads CATSEGGSSYNEQFF. The CDR3, as DNA: TGTGCCACCAGTGAAGGGGGATCCTCCTACAATGAGCAGTTCTTC.

V usage is TRBV2 and J usage is TRBJ2-4; D gene uncertain. The germline V and J ends were trimmed by 5 bases and 0 bases, with 11 bases remaining between them. The germline V gene encodes CDR1 SNHLY and CDR2 FYNNEI. This CDR3 has 15 residues. CDR3 bases: TGTGCCAGCAGTCACTCGCAAATAGCCAAAAACATTCAGTACTTC. Protein product: CASSHSQIAKNIQYF.

For the CDR3, the DNA is TGTGCCAGCAGCTTAGGAAGCCGATACACCGGGGAGCTGTTTTTT. Translating it yields CASSLGSRYTGELFF. The chain recombines TRBV7-2 with TRBJ2-2; D unclear. The CDR3 has 15 residues. CDR1 and CDR2 from the germline V gene are SGHTA and FQGNSA. Trimming cost V 1 base and J 3 bases, with 9 bases left between them.

This clonotype was picked up a small number of times. This chain uses TRBV18 with TRBJ2-7; D is ambiguous. The CDR3 is 14 amino acids. Germline assignment: CDR1 KGHSH and CDR2 LQKENI. The V and J ends lost 0 bases and 3 bases respectively, with 9 bases between them. Here the CDR3 reads CASSPPLGNYEQYF. For the CDR3, the DNA is TGTGCCAGCTCACCACCGTTAGGGAACTACGAGCAGTACTTC.

This clonotype was observed at least ten times. The J gene is TRBJ1-6, the V gene TRBV7-9; TRBD1 agrees at 7 bases. Germline CDR1 is SEHNR and CDR2 is FQNEAQ (reference sequence). The CDR3 sequence is 15 residues long. Trimming at V came to 3 bases and at J to 7 bases, leaving 6 bases not matched to a gene. The CDR3: CASSLRTGENSPLHF. In DNA, the CDR3 is TGTGCCAGCAGCTTGAGGACAGGCGAGAATTCACCCCTCCACTTT.

This clonotype was seen only a few times. The chain links TRBV7-8 to TRBJ2-7, with D hard to call. Between the trimmed V and J ends, which lost 1 base and 4 bases, there was a span of 8 bases. Germline V gene sequence: CDR1 SGHVS, CDR2 FQNEAQ. This CDR3 spans 13 amino acids. Written as DNA, the CDR3 is TGTGCCAGCAGCTTAGTGCCCCCTTACGAGCAGTACTTC. Its protein is CASSLVPPYEQYF.

In its sample, this clonotype was seen a few times. This chain connects TRBV7-9 to TRBJ2-1; D perhaps matches TRBD1 (6 bases). From germline, CDR1 is SEHNR and CDR2 FQNEAQ (reference sequence). The CDR3 runs to 15 residues. V was cut by 4 bases and J by 4 bases, with 14 bases left in between. The CDR3 region has the DNA TGTGCCAGCAGCTCACCGGACAGATTATACAATGAGCAGTTCTTC. This translates into CASSSPDRLYNEQFF.

The chain recombines TRBV12-3 or TRBV12-4 with TRBJ2-5, with 8 bases aligning to TRBD1. The CDR3 length is 15 residues. V gave up 6 bases and J gave up 4 bases; unmatched junction bases: 10. The CDR3 DNA sequence: TGTGCCAGCAGCTTCCCCTGGACAGGGCTAGAGACCCAGTACTTC. Translation gives CASSFPWTGLETQYF.